The entry below describes one T cell receptor beta chain. The data were taken from a study of blood T cell repertoires in COVID-19. In the study overall: Italy, Spain and the United States were the sources of the convalescent and acute COVID-19 samples. The cDNA or gDNA used as material had been derived from T cells, B-cell-depleted T cells, or PBMCs.

In the original analysis: It was from reference gene primer amplification that nucleated cell counts were estimated. This table comes from immunoSEQ multiplex PCR, and its TCRdb copy is limited to in-frame clones, with some not included. That table furnishes V, J and clone size, whereas the DNA furnished D and trimming. The data show more than 85,000 clones, 75% to 85% seen once. V was pared by 0 bases and J by 1 base, with 5 bases between. The V gene's germline CDR1 is SGHDT and CDR2 YYEEEE. CDR3 length: 14 amino acids. Specimen: peripheral blood. This receptor was identified in a man in his sixties or seventies with acute or convalescent COVID-19. This chain uses TRBV5-6 with TRBJ2-1; no definite D call. CDR3: CASSLGRSYNEQFF. The CDR3 nucleotides are TGTGCCAGCAGCTTGGGCCGGTCCTACAATGAGCAGTTCTTC. The whole variable domain, remainder taken from reference TRBV5-6 and TRBJ2-1, is DAGVTQSPTHLIKTRGQQVTLRCSPKSGHDTVSWYQQALGQGPQFIFQYYEEEERQRGNFPDRFSGHQFPNYSSELNVNALLLGDSALYLCASSLGRSYNEQFFGPGTRLTVL.